One TCR beta chain is described in this entry. Its target is unknown. A 5'RACE template-switching step, the method used to make TCR cDNA, added a universal primer site and UMIs. TCRdb processed the 5' RACE reads anew with MiXCR; each CDR3 protein has one entry. Of approximately 120,000 distinct CDR3 sequences listed, roughly 6.7% are singletons. The sample originates from a study of T cells after yellow fever vaccination. Study results and limitations: Sorted repertoires could include abundant contaminating clonotypes from bulk cells.

Here the sequenced sample was CD4+ T cells sorted from PBMCs, taken 9 to 11 days after the first yellow fever vaccination. The origin of this receptor is a man between 18 and 35 years old who received the YFV17D yellow fever vaccine.

For the CDR3, the DNA is TGCGCCAGCAGCCAAGCTTACAACTCAGGGGCTGCCGGGGAGCTGTTTTTT. It encodes CASSQAYNSGAAGELFF. The chain uses TRBV4-3 and TRBJ2-2; TRBD1 is a possible D gene (6 bases). The CDR3 sequence is 17 residues long. Germline CDR1 LGHNA, CDR2 YSLEER. V lost 1 base to trimming and J lost 6 bases, with 18 bases between them.